This is a list of T cell receptor beta chains from one sample in a study of Graves' ophthalmopathy and Graves' hyperthyroidism. TCRdb re-analysed the multiplex PCR reads in MiXCR, keeping a single row per CDR3 protein. The repertoire holds hundreds of thousands of distinct CDR3 sequences, with about 24% as singletons. The sequenced sample was peripheral blood. The receptors shown here come from a woman under 30 with stable Graves' hyperthyroidism. Some clones in this sample may be carry-over from other donors' samples. Both conserved end residues are part of each CDR3. The D gene is left open where the match is weak. The size of a clone is reported for some rows only, either as once, few or many, or as a class for expanded clones.

>many|TRBV6-4|TRBD1|15|TRBJ2-7
TGTGCCAGCAACTGTCAGGGGGCTCTAGATTCCGTGCAGTACTTC
CASNCQGALDSVQYF
>many|TRBV6-4|TRBD1|14|TRBJ2-4
TGTGCCAGCAGTGAGGGGACAGGGGGAAACATTCAGTACTTC
CASSEGTGGNIQYF
>many|TRBV24-1|.|15|TRBJ2-2
TGTGCCACCAGTGATTTAAGGCAGGACACCGGGGAGCTGTTTTTT
CATSDLRQDTGELFF
>many|TRBV24-1|.|12|TRBJ2-7
TGTGCCACCAGTGATTTGGCGAACGAGCAGTACTTC
CATSDLANEQYF
>.|TRBV5-4|.|15|TRBJ2-4
TGTGCCAGCAGCCTAACCGGGACCATTGGATCCATTCAGTACTTC
CASSLTGTIGSIQYF
>many|TRBV6-5|.|15|TRBJ1-2
TGTGCCAGCAGTTATGGGCAGGGAGGGTCCTATGGCTACACCTTC
CASSYGQGGSYGYTF
>many|TRBV11-1|.|14|TRBJ2-7
TGTGCCAGCAGCTTAGGGCAGGTGAGATACGAGCAGTACTTC
CASSLGQVRYEQYF
>many|TRBV11-2|.|13|TRBJ1-2
TGTGCCAGCAGCACCCGACGGTCATATGGCTACACCTTC
CASSTRRSYGYTF
>many|TRBV20-1|TRBD1|15|TRBJ2-2
TGCAGTGCTAGAGACTCGGGACAGGGGATCGGGGAGCTGTTTTTT
CSARDSGQGIGELFF
>many|TRBV27|.|13|TRBJ1-5
TGTGCCAGCAGCCCCGACTGGAATCAGCCCCAGCATTTT
CASSPDWNQPQHF
>few|TRBV28|.|16|TRBJ1-5
TGTGCCAGCAGTCCCCCCTGGGGCAGGCAAGATCAGCCCCAGCATTTT
CASSPPWGRQDQPQHF
>many|TRBV2|.|16|TRBJ2-5
TGTGCCAGCAGTGAAGTGGCATCCGGGGGCTGGGAGACCCAGTACTTC
CASSEVASGGWETQYF
>many|TRBV29-1|.|12|TRBJ1-2
TGCAGCGTTGTACAGGTGGGCTATGGCTACACCTTC
CSVVQVGYGYTF
>many|TRBV2|.|16|TRBJ1-5
TGTGCCAGCCGAGAGCCCGGGACAATAGGCAATCAGCCCCAGCATTTT
CASREPGTIGNQPQHF
>.|TRBV7-8|.|12|TRBJ2-7
TGTGCCAGCAGTTCGAGGACTATCGAGCAGTACTTC
CASSSRTIEQYF
>many|TRBV9|.|13|TRBJ1-1
TGTGCCAGCAGAGCAGGGGAAGGCACTGAAGCTTTCTTT
CASRAGEGTEAFF
>.|TRBV9|.|14|TRBJ1-1
TGTGCCAGCAGCCCTGGCAAAGCTGACACTGAAGCTTTCTTT
CASSPGKADTEAFF
>many|TRBV28|.|16|TRBJ2-5
TGTGCCAGCAGTTTAGCCGGTCGGGGAGGCCAAGAGACCCAGTACTTC
CASSLAGRGGQETQYF
>many|TRBV27|.|14|TRBJ1-1
TGTGCCAGCAGTTTCGGGTGGGACTCGGGTGAAGCTTTCTTT
CASSFGWDSGEAFF
>many|TRBV27|TRBD2|18|TRBJ2-7
TGTGCCAGCAGTTTCGGGACTAGCGGGACTGGGCATCCGTACGAGCAGTACTTC
CASSFGTSGTGHPYEQYF
>.|TRBV5-1|.|14|TRBJ1-2
TGCGCCAGCAGCTTTAATAGGGCCGACCATGGCTACACCTTC
CASSFNRADHGYTF
>few|TRBV27|.|17|TRBJ1-2
TGTGCCAGCAGTTTATCTCCGTTTGGGGGGGTTAAGGATGGCTACACCTTC
CASSLSPFGGVKDGYTF
>few|TRBV18|TRBD1|16|TRBJ2-5
TGTGCCAGCTCAGGCTTTCGACAGGGGGCTGAGGAGACCCAGTACTTC
CASSGFRQGAEETQYF
>many|TRBV28|.|16|TRBJ1-5
TGTGCCAGCAGTTTATTGGGGGGGGGCGCTTACCAGCCCCAGCATTTT
CASSLLGGGAYQPQHF
>many|TRBV6-2/TRBV6-3|TRBD1|15|TRBJ2-2
TGTGCCAGCAGTTACGGGACAGTCTACACCGGGGAGCTGTTTTTT
CASSYGTVYTGELFF
>many|TRBV12-3/TRBV12-4|.|14|TRBJ1-3
TGTGCCAGCAGTTTTTGGGGGGGTGGAAACACCATATATTTT
CASSFWGGGNTIYF
>.|TRBV28|.|11|TRBJ2-7
TGTGCCAGCAGTATAGGCCACGAGCAGTACTTC
CASSIGHEQYF
>many|TRBV15|.|12|TRBJ2-7
TGTGCCACCAGCAGAGATTGGGACGAGCAGTACTTC
CATSRDWDEQYF
>few|TRBV3-1|.|13|TRBJ1-5
TGTGCCAGCAGCCGGGGGGGTTCTCAGCCCCAGCATTTT
CASSRGGSQPQHF
>few|TRBV5-4|.|15|TRBJ2-3
TGTGCCAGCAGCTTGGGGGGATTGGGGACAGATACGCAGTATTTT
CASSLGGLGTDTQYF
>few|TRBV27|TRBD2|16|TRBJ2-7
TGTGCCAGCAGTTTATTGGGTAGCGGGGTATCCTACGAGCAGTACTTC
CASSLLGSGVSYEQYF